This TCR beta chain was recorded in a study of cytomegalovirus exposure and HLA in healthy donors. Study-wide results and caveats: Reported performance of the classifier showed diagnosis of cytomegalovirus status with high specificity and sensitivity. Later analysis found that TCR beta chains associated with HLA were more clonally expanded than other, equally common chains. It emerged from a later analysis that several of the most significant clusters appeared to be linked to common viral pathogens.

This clone was seen a few times. Its antigen is not known. The V and J ends lost 7 bases and 2 bases respectively, with 12 bases between them. CDR3 size: 12 residues. Germline-derived CDR1 and CDR2 are GTSNPN and SVGIG (reference sequence). A multiplex PCR was run with 60 Vbeta primers and 13 Jbeta primers. Using immunoSEQ multiplex PCR, the repertoire was profiled, and TCRdb retains in-frame clones only, with some absent. Of about 180,000 clones detected, approximately 80% appear once; the ten largest clones hold about 3.1%. V and J are TRBV30 and TRBJ2-7; a weak D match, TRBD1 (6 bases). The specimen was PBMCs. The TCR was taken from a woman aged 45 to 65 in good health and CMV-seropositive. CDR3 sequence (DNA): TGTGCCTCACAGGGCCTCGCCTACGAGCAGTACTTC. Its protein product is CASQGLAYEQYF.